This paragraph reports one TCR beta chain. Antigen: not known. This entry comes from a study of cytotoxic CD8 clonotypes in ibrutinib-treated CLL. Study outcomes and limitations: Clonality rose at ibrutinib response, held steady in sustained remission, and fell toward baseline at progression. Treatment saw public clonotypes, which were uncommon, either contract or stay stable.

V was trimmed by 6 bases and J by 2 bases, leaving 16 bases between them. Germline V gene data show CDR1 as LGHNA and CDR2 as YNFKEQ. The CDR3 is 16 residues long. Clones were read by immunoSEQ multiplex PCR, and TCRdb kept only the in-frame ones, dropping some. The table records fewer than 200,000 clones, roughly four fifths of them present only once. Specimen: PBMCs, collected after 24 months of ibrutinib treatment. This sequence was found in a human donor with chronic lymphocytic leukemia. The rearrangement joins TRBV4-2 to TRBJ2-2; D perhaps matches TRBD2 (6 bases). The CDR3 coding sequence is TGTGCCAGCAGTCAAAGTGGGGGGTCTAACACCGGGGAGCTGTTTTTT. It translates to CASSQSGGSNTGELFF.